This T cell receptor beta chain was sequenced for a study of response to subunit inactivated influenza vaccine. Overall study findings and caveats: Authors suggested few new T cells are recruited by each seasonal influenza vaccination.

Worth noting for this clonotype: Its antigen is unidentified.

The CDR3 contains 13 residues. The germline V gene encodes CDR1 DFQATT and CDR2 SNEGSKA (reference sequence). The V gene lost 3 bases and the J gene lost 3 bases, with 11 bases spanning the gap. Via MiXCR, TCRdb re-called the RT-PCR reads, giving one row per CDR3 protein. The sample has around 490,000 distinct CDR3 sequences; roughly 8.2% are singletons. The V gene is TRBV20-1, the J gene TRBJ1-1; D may be TRBD1 (5 bases). The sequence derives from a man aged 45 to 70 who received an inactivated influenza vaccine. The sample in question was PBMCs from blood, obtained roughly 24 months after vaccination. In DNA, the CDR3 is TGCAGTGCTAGGGGGGGTGGTTACACTGAAGCTTTCTTT. It codes for CSARGGGYTEAFF.